This is a list of T cell receptor beta chains from one sample in a study of T cell changes during pregnancy in multiple sclerosis. Sequencing used immunoSEQ multiplex PCR; TCRdb keeps in-frame clones, though not all of them. This table has 84,000 or so clones, 90% to 95% appearing once. The sequencing used peripheral blood, collected in the third trimester of pregnancy. The receptors come from a female donor with multiple sclerosis, enrolled in a pregnancy study. Both conserved end residues are part of each CDR3. Each record gives: clone size, D gene, V gene, J gene, CDR3 protein, CDR3 DNA. D genes are given only for firm matches. Clone size is given for some rows only: seen once, a few or many times, or a class if the clone is expanded.

clone size: NA; D gene: NA; V gene: TRBV27; J gene: TRBJ2-1; CDR3 protein: CASSPTGSNEQFF; CDR3 DNA: TGTGCCAGCAGTCCTACAGGGTCCAATGAGCAGTTCTTC
clone size: once; D gene: NA; V gene: TRBV19; J gene: TRBJ2-1; CDR3 protein: CASSIRGGNNEQFF; CDR3 DNA: TGTGCCAGTAGTATAAGAGGCGGGAACAATGAGCAGTTCTTC
clone size: NA; D gene: NA; V gene: TRBV28; J gene: TRBJ2-3; CDR3 protein: CATSRGEGGTDTQYF; CDR3 DNA: TGTGCCACCTCGAGGGGGGAGGGCGGCACAGATACGCAGTATTTT
clone size: NA; D gene: TRBD1; V gene: TRBV9; J gene: TRBJ1-3; CDR3 protein: CASSVGGGTGILPAIYF; CDR3 DNA: TGTGCCAGCAGCGTAGGGGGGGGGACAGGGATTCTTCCCGCGATATATTTT
clone size: NA; D gene: NA; V gene: TRBV7-2; J gene: TRBJ1-1; CDR3 protein: CASSQRFGTLEAFF; CDR3 DNA: TGTGCCAGCAGCCAGCGATTCGGGACACTTGAAGCTTTCTTT
clone size: NA; D gene: TRBD2; V gene: TRBV29-1; J gene: TRBJ2-2; CDR3 protein: CSVDGGGNTGELFF; CDR3 DNA: TGCAGCGTTGACGGGGGGGGGAACACCGGGGAGCTGTTTTTT
clone size: NA; D gene: TRBD2; V gene: TRBV5-1; J gene: TRBJ2-2; CDR3 protein: CASSLHTSGRSYTGELFF; CDR3 DNA: TGCGCCAGCAGCTTGCACACTAGCGGGAGGTCCTACACCGGGGAGCTGTTTTTT
clone size: NA; D gene: NA; V gene: TRBV6-5; J gene: TRBJ2-1; CDR3 protein: CASSYSQGLVGNEQFF; CDR3 DNA: TGTGCCAGCAGTTACTCCCAGGGGTTAGTGGGCAATGAGCAGTTCTTC
clone size: NA; D gene: NA; V gene: TRBV5-1; J gene: TRBJ2-5; CDR3 protein: CASTSYYQETQYF; CDR3 DNA: TGCGCCAGCACCTCTTATTACCAAGAGACCCAGTACTTC
clone size: once; D gene: NA; V gene: TRBV18; J gene: TRBJ1-1; CDR3 protein: CASSPYGEGTEAFF; CDR3 DNA: TGTGCCAGCTCACCATACGGGGAGGGCACTGAAGCTTTCTTT
clone size: NA; D gene: NA; V gene: TRBV7-9; J gene: TRBJ2-1; CDR3 protein: CASSSLEIEQFF; CDR3 DNA: TGTGCCAGCAGCTCGCTAGAGATTGAGCAGTTCTTC
clone size: NA; D gene: NA; V gene: TRBV4-1; J gene: TRBJ1-5; CDR3 protein: CASSQHKNSNQPQHF; CDR3 DNA: TGCGCCAGCAGTCAACACAAGAATAGCAATCAGCCCCAGCATTTT
clone size: NA; D gene: NA; V gene: TRBV27; J gene: TRBJ2-5; CDR3 protein: CASSFGPQETQYF; CDR3 DNA: TGTGCCAGCAGTTTCGGTCCCCAAGAGACCCAGTACTTC
clone size: NA; D gene: NA; V gene: TRBV2; J gene: TRBJ1-5; CDR3 protein: CASTIGDPKPQHF; CDR3 DNA: TGTGCCAGCACCATAGGGGATCCGAAACCCCAGCATTTT
clone size: NA; D gene: NA; V gene: TRBV11-2; J gene: TRBJ1-1; CDR3 protein: CASSLMNGGPEAFF; CDR3 DNA: TGTGCCAGCAGCTTAATGAACGGGGGACCTGAAGCTTTCTTT
clone size: NA; D gene: NA; V gene: TRBV7-2; J gene: TRBJ2-7; CDR3 protein: CASSPPGGGRRPYEQYF; CDR3 DNA: TGTGCCAGCAGCCCACCAGGTGGGGGGAGGAGACCCTACGAGCAGTACTTC
clone size: NA; D gene: TRBD2; V gene: TRBV5-6; J gene: TRBJ2-7; CDR3 protein: CASSLAGGPGEQYF; CDR3 DNA: TGTGCCAGCAGTCTAGCGGGAGGGCCTGGCGAGCAGTACTTC
clone size: NA; D gene: NA; V gene: TRBV27; J gene: TRBJ2-3; CDR3 protein: CASSLHARDTQYF; CDR3 DNA: TGTGCCAGCAGCTTACACGCCCGGGATACGCAGTATTTT
clone size: NA; D gene: TRBD1; V gene: TRBV25-1; J gene: TRBJ1-1; CDR3 protein: CASSRTGLNTEAFF; CDR3 DNA: TGTGCCAGCAGTAGGACAGGGTTGAACACTGAAGCTTTCTTT
clone size: once; D gene: TRBD1; V gene: TRBV29-1; J gene: TRBJ2-1; CDR3 protein: CSVEKDREQFF; CDR3 DNA: TGCAGCGTTGAGAAGGACAGGGAGCAGTTCTTC
clone size: NA; D gene: TRBD1; V gene: TRBV5-1; J gene: TRBJ2-1; CDR3 protein: CASSLRDRGNEQFF; CDR3 DNA: TGCGCCAGCAGCCTCCGGGACAGGGGGAATGAGCAGTTCTTC
clone size: NA; D gene: NA; V gene: TRBV10-1; J gene: TRBJ2-3; CDR3 protein: CASSDSLTDTQYF; CDR3 DNA: TGCGCCAGCAGTGATTCCCTCACAGATACGCAGTATTTT
clone size: NA; D gene: TRBD2; V gene: TRBV27; J gene: TRBJ2-1; CDR3 protein: CASSYGAGVSYNEQFF; CDR3 DNA: TGTGCCAGCAGTTACGGAGCGGGAGTTTCCTACAATGAGCAGTTCTTC
clone size: NA; D gene: TRBD1; V gene: TRBV12-5; J gene: TRBJ2-4; CDR3 protein: CASGSLRDSERAKNIQYF; CDR3 DNA: TGTGCTAGTGGATCCCTCCGGGACAGCGAACGAGCCAAAAACATTCAGTACTTC
clone size: NA; D gene: TRBD1; V gene: TRBV5-6; J gene: TRBJ1-2; CDR3 protein: CASSPGQGPGYTF; CDR3 DNA: TGTGCCAGCAGCCCTGGACAGGGGCCGGGCTACACCTTC
clone size: once; D gene: TRBD1; V gene: TRBV4-2; J gene: TRBJ2-5; CDR3 protein: CASSQTGQETQYF; CDR3 DNA: TGTGCCAGCAGCCAGACAGGGCAAGAGACCCAGTACTTC
clone size: NA; D gene: NA; V gene: TRBV29-1; J gene: TRBJ2-7; CDR3 protein: CSVRDSYEQYF; CDR3 DNA: TGCAGCGTGAGGGACTCCTACGAGCAGTACTTC
clone size: NA; D gene: NA; V gene: TRBV19; J gene: TRBJ1-2; CDR3 protein: CASSIGKGNGYTF; CDR3 DNA: TGTGCCAGTAGTATAGGAAAGGGGAATGGCTACACCTTC
clone size: NA; D gene: NA; V gene: TRBV4-2; J gene: TRBJ2-1; CDR3 protein: CASSQGRSSSSYNEQFF; CDR3 DNA: TGTGCCAGCAGCCAAGGCCGGTCTAGCTCCTCCTACAATGAGCAGTTCTTC
clone size: NA; D gene: NA; V gene: TRBV21-1; J gene: TRBJ2-6; CDR3 protein: CASSLLGGTGGRGANVLTF; CDR3 DNA: TGTGCCAGCAGCCTTCTAGGCGGGACAGGGGGCAGAGGGGCCAACGTCCTGACTTTC
clone size: once; D gene: NA; V gene: TRBV7-7; J gene: TRBJ2-1; CDR3 protein: CASSLAPGVGTQFF; CDR3 DNA: TGTGCCAGCAGCTTAGCGCCGGGGGTCGGTACGCAGTTCTTC
clone size: NA; D gene: TRBD1; V gene: TRBV6-1; J gene: TRBJ1-2; CDR3 protein: CASRGTGGYGYTF; CDR3 DNA: TGTGCCAGCAGGGGGACAGGGGGCTATGGCTACACCTTC
clone size: NA; D gene: TRBD2; V gene: TRBV7-9; J gene: TRBJ2-1; CDR3 protein: CASKAGTTKWNEQFF; CDR3 DNA: TGTGCCAGTAAAGCCGGGACTACCAAGTGGAATGAGCAGTTCTTC
clone size: NA; D gene: NA; V gene: TRBV5-1; J gene: TRBJ2-3; CDR3 protein: CASSFGGEFTDTQYF; CDR3 DNA: TGCGCCAGCAGCTTTGGCGGAGAGTTCACAGATACGCAGTATTTT